This T cell receptor (beta chain) was profiled in a study of T cells in Graves' hyperthyroidism and ophthalmopathy. Amplification of TCR beta CDR3 regions used RNA as the template. The HTBI primer set drove a first-round RT-PCR of the TCR CDR3. MiXCR, applied by TCRdb to the multiplex PCR reads, yields one record per CDR3 protein. Altogether about 560,000 distinct CDR3 sequences are present, 46% being singletons, with the ten largest covering just over 8%. This CDR3 has 14 amino acids. Trimming removed 5 bases from V and 8 bases from J, with 18 bases in between. Germline V gene sequence: CDR1 SEHNR, CDR2 FQNEAQ (reference sequence).

This TCR was sampled from a woman aged 18-35 years with Graves' hyperthyroidism. The sample comprised peripheral blood or thyroid tissue (not recorded which). V and J are TRBV7-9 and TRBJ1-2, with a possible D match to TRBD1 (6 bases). This chain's CDR3 is CASSVGDRSRGYTF. As DNA, the CDR3 is TGTGCCAGCAGCGTGGGAGACAGGTCGCGAGGCTACACCTTC.